Included here is one T cell receptor (beta chain) sequence, with context. The target antigen is unknown. Libraries were prepared by immunoSEQ multiplex PCR; TCRdb keeps only in-frame clonotypes and omits some of them. The sample lists approximately 68,000 clones; roughly 86% were seen once. V lost 1 base and J 5 bases, leaving 17 bases between the germline ends. This CDR3 comprises 16 residues. Germline loops: CDR1 LGHNA, CDR2 YSLEER. This sample is part of a study of OX40 agonist ivuxolimab in advanced cancers. Study overall: Head and neck, renal cell, melanoma or hepatocellular carcinoma were the cancers that dose-escalation patients had.

Findings and caveats of the study: With doses of 0.1 to 3.0 mg/kg, CD4+ and CD8+ blood T cells had undergone clonal expansion by week 6.

The sequencing used CD4+ or CD8+ T cells sorted from blood, collected in a trial of the OX40 agonist ivuxolimab. This chain uses TRBV4-3 with TRBJ1-2; D is possibly TRBD1 (5 bases). The clonotype originates from an adult with an advanced solid tumor such as melanoma, head and neck, liver or kidney cancer. CDR3 nucleotides: TGCGCCAGCAGCCAAGCCCCCCAGGGAGGCCTTTATGGCTACACCTTC. Translated, it gives CASSQAPQGGLYGYTF.